A selection of T cell receptor beta chains follows, all from one sample in a study of metastatic and nonmetastatic thyroid tumors. TCRdb re-clonotyped the PCR reads via MiXCR. The sample gives 35,000 to 45,000 clones, around 28% of which show up once; about 11% is in the top ten. Sequencing used blood. The receptors stem from a male donor with papillary thyroid cancer or a benign thyroid nodule (not recorded which). Some clones in this sample may be carry-over from other donors' samples. The CDR3 runs from the conserved cysteine through the conserved F or W. The order of the fields is V gene, J gene, clone size, D gene, CDR3 DNA, CDR3 protein. The D gene is left open where the match is weak. Clone size is stated in some rows and not others, as once, few, many or a class when expanded.

TRBV20-1	TRBJ2-1	many	TRBD2	TGCAGTGCTCGGGAGGGCCATGAGCAGTTCTTC	CSAREGHEQFF
TRBV6-5	TRBJ2-3	.	TRBD2	TGTGCCAGCAGCTCTAGCGGGGGGGGGATAACAGATACGCAGTATTTT	CASSSSGGGITDTQYF
TRBV7-8	TRBJ2-5	many	TRBD2	TGTGCCAGCAGCTTAGTACGTCCGGGACTAGCGGCAAGAAAGACCCAGTACTTC	CASSLVRPGLAARKTQYF
TRBV3-1	TRBJ1-6	few	TRBD1	TGTGCCAGCAGCCCCCGACAGGGCGCAGTTTCACCCCTCCACTTT	CASSPRQGAVSPLHF
TRBV11-2	TRBJ2-1	.	.	TGTGCCAGCAGCTTGAATACGATCAAGAAGGGCAATGAGCAGTTCTTC	CASSLNTIKKGNEQFF
TRBV7-2	TRBJ2-7	.	.	TGTGCCAGCAGCTTTTTCACTCCCCCCAGGTGGATCAGTAATCACTACGAGCAGTACTTC	CASSFFTPPRWISNHYEQYF
TRBV6-1	TRBJ1-5	few	.	TGTGCCAGCAGTGGGGGTGGGGCCGCAAATCAGCCCCAGCATTTT	CASSGGGAANQPQHF
TRBV30	TRBJ1-6	few	.	TGTGCCTGGGCCGCGGGGGGCACCAATAATTCACCCCTCCACTTT	CAWAAGGTNNSPLHF
TRBV20-1	TRBJ2-7	medium-sized	.	TGCAGTGCTAGCCCACCGGGTAGCGAGTCCTACGAGCAGTACTTC	CSASPPGSESYEQYF
TRBV4-2	TRBJ2-7	few	.	TGTGCCAGCAGCCAAGTCGCGGGAGAGCAGTACTTC	CASSQVAGEQYF
TRBV15	TRBJ2-1	many	TRBD2	TGTGCCACCAGCATTAGCGGGAGGGGGTACAATGAGCAGTTCTTC	CATSISGRGYNEQFF
TRBV2	TRBJ2-7	medium-sized	.	TGTGCCAGCAGTGAAGGTTACGAGCAGTACTTC	CASSEGYEQYF
TRBV20-1	TRBJ2-7	.	.	TGCAGTGCTAGAGGAAGATGGGACTCCTCCTACGAGCAGTACTTC	CSARGRWDSSYEQYF
TRBV7-9	TRBJ1-3	many	TRBD1	TGTGCCAGCAGCTTAGCCGGGACAGGGTCAAACACCATATATTTT	CASSLAGTGSNTIYF
TRBV6-4	TRBJ1-4	many	.	TGTGCCAGCAGTGACTCGAGCCGGACAGCCCGGTCAACTAATGAAAAACTGTTTTTT	CASSDSSRTARSTNEKLFF
TRBV20-1	TRBJ1-5	.	TRBD1	TGCAGTGCTAGTGAGGGACAGGGGATTCAGCATTTT	CSASEGQGIQHF
TRBV5-1	TRBJ2-7	medium-sized	.	TGCGCCAGCAGCCCCCATCCGGGCCAGTACGAGCAGTACTTC	CASSPHPGQYEQYF
TRBV27	TRBJ1-1	many	TRBD1	TGTGCCAGCAGTTTATCGGACAGGGCGAACACTGAAGCTTTCTTT	CASSLSDRANTEAFF
TRBV5-6	TRBJ2-6	many	TRBD2	TGTGCCAGCAGCCTCCGGGGGGTCTCTGGGGCCAACGTCCTGACTTTC	CASSLRGVSGANVLTF
TRBV27	TRBJ2-7	medium-sized	.	TGTGCCAGCAGTTTGGGCAGGGCCGACGAGCAGTACTTC	CASSLGRADEQYF
TRBV24-1	TRBJ2-2	few	TRBD2	TGTGCCACCAGTGACCCTGGACTAGCGGGGGGCCCGGACGGGGAGCTGTTTTTT	CATSDPGLAGGPDGELFF
TRBV5-1	TRBJ1-1	once	.	TGCGCCAGCAGCTTGGCCGACGGGAACACTGAAGCTTTCTTT	CASSLADGNTEAFF
TRBV24-1	TRBJ2-1	.	TRBD2	TGTGCCACCAGTGACCCGGGACTAAGCGATGAGCAGTTCTTC	CATSDPGLSDEQFF
TRBV6-4	TRBJ2-1	few	TRBD2	TGTGCCAGCAGCGAATTCAGCGGGAGACCCAATGAGCAGTTCTTC	CASSEFSGRPNEQFF
TRBV28	TRBJ2-7	few	.	TGTGCCAGCAGTTTGTTTTTCTACGAGCAGTACTTC	CASSLFFYEQYF
TRBV12-3/TRBV12-4	TRBJ1-2	.	.	TGTGCCAGCAGTTTCGGGGGTGATGGCTACACCTTC	CASSFGGDGYTF
TRBV11-2	TRBJ2-1	medium-sized	.	TGTGCCAGCAGCTACGAGGGGCGCTCCTACAATGAGCAGTTCTTC	CASSYEGRSYNEQFF
TRBV11-1	TRBJ2-7	.	.	TGTGCCAGCAGCCTCTTAGGAGGGAGTGGGATCTCCTACGAGCAGTACTTC	CASSLLGGSGISYEQYF
TRBV6-1	TRBJ1-5	few	.	TGTGCCAGCAGCCCTGGTAGGGGCGAGGATCAGCCCCAGCATTTT	CASSPGRGEDQPQHF
TRBV5-1	TRBJ1-2	many	TRBD1	TGCGCCAGCAGAACAGGGGCGCGGGACTATGGCTACACCTTC	CASRTGARDYGYTF
TRBV5-1	TRBJ2-1	many	TRBD2	TGCGCCAGCAGCTTGGTATTAGCGGGAGGTTACAATGAGCAGTTCTTC	CASSLVLAGGYNEQFF
TRBV6-2/TRBV6-3	TRBJ2-7	medium-sized	.	TGTGCCAGCAGTTCCCCATCCCACGAGCAGTACTTC	CASSSPSHEQYF
TRBV5-1	TRBJ2-3	.	TRBD1	TGCGCCAGCACGGGACAGGGTTTCAATACGCAGTATTTT	CASTGQGFNTQYF
TRBV4-2	TRBJ2-1	.	TRBD2	TGTGCCAGCAGCCAAGATAATCTAGCGGGAGTCAGAGAGCAGTTCTTC	CASSQDNLAGVREQFF
TRBV28	TRBJ2-1	.	TRBD1	TGTGCCAGCAGTGCCCCGGGACAGGGGAACAATGAGCAGTTCTTC	CASSAPGQGNNEQFF
TRBV7-8	TRBJ2-5	.	.	TGTGCCAGCAGCGCGGGCCGCCACGGAGAGACCCAGTACTTC	CASSAGRHGETQYF
TRBV14	TRBJ1-1	many	TRBD1	TGTGCCAGCAACCAAAAGAGGAGGGGACAGGGTCAAGCTTTCTTT	CASNQKRRGQGQAFF
TRBV20-1	TRBJ2-5	.	.	TGCAGTGCTTCGAAGGGAGCTGCGGGTGGGGAGACCCAGTACTTC	CSASKGAAGGETQYF
TRBV7-2	TRBJ2-7	many	TRBD2	TGTGCCAGCAGCTTAGGGACTAGCGCCGAGCAGTACTTC	CASSLGTSAEQYF
TRBV2	TRBJ2-3	few	TRBD2	TGTGCCAGCAGGGTGACTAGCGGAGGGCAGTATTTT	CASRVTSGGQYF
TRBV6-1	TRBJ1-2	few	TRBD1	TGTGCCAGCAGACCAGGGGGCGCTGACTATGGCTACACCTTC	CASRPGGADYGYTF
TRBV12-3/TRBV12-4	TRBJ2-2	many	.	TGTGCCAGCACCCTCGGGACTTACACCGGGGAGCTGTTTTTT	CASTLGTYTGELFF
TRBV28	TRBJ1-5	.	.	TGTGCCAGCACTAAGGGGGGCAATCAGCCCCAGCATTTT	CASTKGGNQPQHF
TRBV11-3	TRBJ2-1	medium-sized	TRBD2	TGTGCCAGCAGCTTAGCGGGAGGGTACAATGAGCAGTTCTTC	CASSLAGGYNEQFF
TRBV6-2/TRBV6-3	TRBJ2-7	many	.	TGTGCCAGCAGTTACCAGGTTTCCTACGAGCAGTACTTC	CASSYQVSYEQYF